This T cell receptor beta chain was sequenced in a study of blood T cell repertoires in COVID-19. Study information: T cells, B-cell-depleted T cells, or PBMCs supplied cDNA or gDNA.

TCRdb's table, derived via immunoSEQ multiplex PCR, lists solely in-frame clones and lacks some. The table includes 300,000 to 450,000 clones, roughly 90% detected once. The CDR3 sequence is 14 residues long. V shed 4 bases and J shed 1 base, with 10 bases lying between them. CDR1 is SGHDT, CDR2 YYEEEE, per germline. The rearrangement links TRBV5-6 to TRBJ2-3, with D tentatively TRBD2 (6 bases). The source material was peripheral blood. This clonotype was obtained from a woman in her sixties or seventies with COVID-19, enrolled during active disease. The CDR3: CASSPEGGTDTQYF. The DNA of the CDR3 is TGTGCCAGCAGCCCGGAGGGTGGCACAGATACGCAGTATTTT. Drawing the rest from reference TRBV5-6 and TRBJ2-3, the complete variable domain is DAGVTQSPTHLIKTRGQQVTLRCSPKSGHDTVSWYQQALGQGPQFIFQYYEEEERQRGNFPDRFSGHQFPNYSSELNVNALLLGDSALYLCASSPEGGTDTQYFGPGTRLTVL.